What follows are 3 T cell receptor beta chains derived from one specimen sequenced in a study of T cell responses to AZD1222 COVID-19 vaccine. The method was immunoSEQ multiplex PCR; TCRdb's version includes in-frame clones alone and lacks a portion of them. The sample yields 70,000 to 90,000 clones, around 80% seen once. The sample consisted of peripheral blood, taken on day 0 of AZD1222 vaccination. The receptors were sampled from an adult in good health.

The chain employs TRBV11-2 and TRBJ2-7; 8 bases line up with TRBD1. CDR3 length: 14 amino acids. Germline lookup yields CDR1 SGHAT and CDR2 FQNNGV. After removal of 5 bases from V and 6 bases from J, the junction contained 9 bases not matched to a gene. In DNA form, the CDR3 reads TGTGCCAGCAGCCTTCTACCTACAGGGGGCGAGCAGTACTTC. It specifies CASSLLPTGGEQYF.

This rearrangement joins TRBV28 to TRBJ2-4; D gene ambiguous. CDR1 is MDHEN, CDR2 SYDVKM, per germline. The CDR3 length is 15 residues. The ends were cut back, 3 bases at V and 0 bases at J, with 9 bases in the middle. The CDR3 spells CASSLVQSAKNIQYF. DNA of the CDR3: TGTGCCAGCAGTTTGGTCCAATCAGCCAAAAACATTCAGTACTTC.

The rearrangement uses TRBV19 and TRBJ1-5; the D is unclear. Trimming took 6 bases from V and 0 from J, leaving 6 bases between them. CDR3 length equals 13 residues. Germline lookup yields CDR1 LNHDA and CDR2 SQIVND (reference sequence). The CDR3 coding sequence is TGTGCCAGTAGCCAGGATAGCAATCAGCCCCAGCATTTT. Protein product: CASSQDSNQPQHF.